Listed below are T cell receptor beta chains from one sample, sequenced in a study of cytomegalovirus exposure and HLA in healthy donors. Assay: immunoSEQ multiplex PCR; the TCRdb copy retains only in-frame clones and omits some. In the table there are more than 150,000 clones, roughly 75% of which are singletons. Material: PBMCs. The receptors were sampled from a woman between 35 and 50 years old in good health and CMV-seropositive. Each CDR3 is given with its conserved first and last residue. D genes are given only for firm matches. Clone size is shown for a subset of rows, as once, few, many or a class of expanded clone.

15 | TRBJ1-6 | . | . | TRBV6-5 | CASSLGGLLRSPLHF | TGTGCCAGCAGCCTCGGCGGACTCCTCCGTTCACCCCTCCACTTT
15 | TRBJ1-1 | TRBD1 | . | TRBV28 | CASSLSGGRLTEAFF | TGTGCCAGCAGTTTATCAGGGGGGCGTTTGACTGAAGCTTTCTTT
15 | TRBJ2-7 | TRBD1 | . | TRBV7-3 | CASSPDPGTGYEQYF | TGTGCCAGCAGCCCGGACCCCGGGACAGGGTACGAGCAGTACTTC
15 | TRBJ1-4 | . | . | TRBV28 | CASSLGGASNEKLFF | TGTGCCAGCAGTTTAGGGGGGGCTAGTAATGAAAAACTGTTTTTT
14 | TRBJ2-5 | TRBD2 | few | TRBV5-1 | CASSRGDLQETQYF | TGCGCCAGCAGCCGGGGGGACTTGCAAGAGACCCAGTACTTC
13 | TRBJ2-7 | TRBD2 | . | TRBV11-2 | CASSLDREDEQYF | TGTGCCAGCAGCTTAGATCGGGAGGACGAGCAGTACTTC
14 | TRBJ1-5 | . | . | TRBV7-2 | CASSLVVGNQPQHF | TGTGCCAGCAGCTTAGTAGTCGGCAATCAGCCCCAGCATTTT
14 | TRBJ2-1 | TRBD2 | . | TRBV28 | CASSLGGSGIEQFF | TGTGCCAGCAGTTTAGGCGGGAGCGGGATTGAGCAGTTCTTC
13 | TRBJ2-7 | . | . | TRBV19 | CASSPTVTYEQYF | TGTGCCAGTAGTCCGACAGTTACCTACGAGCAGTACTTC
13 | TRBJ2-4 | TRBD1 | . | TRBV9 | CASSVQGADIQYF | TGTGCCAGCAGCGTACAGGGGGCGGACATTCAGTACTTC
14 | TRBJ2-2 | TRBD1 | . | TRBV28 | CASRQGANTGELFF | TGTGCCAGCAGACAGGGGGCGAACACCGGGGAGCTGTTTTTT
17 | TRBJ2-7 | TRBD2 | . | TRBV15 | CATSPILHGLALYEQYF | TGTGCCACCAGCCCCATATTACATGGACTAGCGCTGTACGAGCAGTACTTC
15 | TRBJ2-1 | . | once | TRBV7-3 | CASSLNADSYNEQFF | TGTGCCAGCAGCTTAAATGCGGACTCCTACAATGAGCAGTTCTTC
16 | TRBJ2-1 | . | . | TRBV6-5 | CASSYSRERVGYEQFF | TGTGCCAGCAGTTACTCCCGGGAGAGGGTGGGCTATGAGCAGTTCTTC
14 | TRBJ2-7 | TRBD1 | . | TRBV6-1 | CASSRDRMTYEQYF | TGTGCCAGCAGTAGGGACAGGATGACCTACGAGCAGTACTTC
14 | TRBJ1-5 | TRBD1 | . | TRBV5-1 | CASSMTGNNQPQHF | TGCGCCAGCAGCATGACAGGGAACAATCAGCCCCAGCATTTT
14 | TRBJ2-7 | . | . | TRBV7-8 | CASSLAGLSYEQYF | TGTGCCAGCAGCTTAGCGGGACTCTCTTACGAGCAGTACTTC
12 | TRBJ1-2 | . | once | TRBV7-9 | CASSSPGPGYTF | TGTGCCAGCAGCTCCCCAGGTCCTGGCTACACCTTC